These T cell receptor beta chains were read from a single sample in a study of regulatory and conventional T cells in breast cancer. TCRdb passed the PCR reads through MiXCR, listing each CDR3 protein once. The repertoire holds around 16,000 distinct CDR3 sequences, with approximately 29% as singletons. Sequenced input: conventional T cells from blood. The receptor set was obtained from a female donor in good health. CDR3s include the opening cysteine and the closing phenylalanine or tryptophan. A D gene is named only where the DNA matches it firmly. A row's size may be missing; if present it is once, few, many or a size class.

>TRBV7-2|TRBJ2-5|NA|few
CASSLAGVETQYF
TGTGCCAGCAGCTTAGCGGGAGTAGAGACCCAGTACTTC
>TRBV7-2|TRBJ2-5|NA|few
CASSLIRVGETQYF
TGTGCCAGCAGCTTAATTCGGGTCGGAGAGACCCAGTACTTC
>TRBV20-1|TRBJ1-5|NA|medium-sized
CSASSGSPYSNQPQHF
TGCAGTGCTAGTTCAGGGTCCCCCTATAGCAATCAGCCCCAGCATTTT
>TRBV20-1|TRBJ2-3|TRBD1|NA
CSAQDRGLGDTQYF
TGCAGTGCCCAGGACAGGGGGCTGGGAGATACGCAGTATTTT
>TRBV4-1|TRBJ1-5|NA|NA
CASSQDGMTSNQPQHF
TGCGCCAGCAGCCAAGATGGGATGACTAGCAATCAGCCCCAGCATTTT
>TRBV7-9|TRBJ2-1|NA|few
CASSFGFTYNEQFF
TGTGCCAGCAGCTTCGGGTTTACCTACAATGAGCAGTTCTTC
>TRBV5-1|TRBJ1-2|NA|few
CASSLTGLESYTF
TGCGCCAGCAGCCTGACAGGTTTAGAGAGCTACACCTTC
>TRBV7-2|TRBJ2-7|NA|few
CASSLVESYEQYF
TGTGCCAGCAGCTTAGTTGAGAGCTACGAGCAGTACTTC
>TRBV11-2|TRBJ1-1|NA|few
CASSLEPGANTEAFF
TGTGCCAGCAGCTTAGAGCCAGGAGCGAACACTGAAGCTTTCTTT
>TRBV7-3|TRBJ2-6|NA|NA
CASSNKGRVMSDSGANVLTF
TGTGCCAGCAGTAATAAGGGGCGAGTGATGTCGGACTCTGGGGCCAACGTCCTGACTTTC
>TRBV5-6|TRBJ2-7|NA|medium-sized
CASSLRRVEQYF
TGTGCCAGCAGCTTGCGTCGGGTGGAGCAGTACTTC
>TRBV27|TRBJ2-1|TRBD2|NA
CTSSLRLAGGINEQFF
TGTACCAGCAGTTTAAGGCTAGCGGGAGGAATCAATGAGCAGTTCTTC
>TRBV28|TRBJ1-6|TRBD1|NA
CASETGAVTNSPLHF
TGTGCCAGCGAGACAGGGGCCGTAACTAATTCACCCCTCCACTTT
>TRBV5-4|TRBJ2-3|NA|NA
CASSLPPGDTQYF
TGTGCCAGCAGCTTACCTCCAGGGGATACGCAGTATTTT
>TRBV12-3/TRBV12-4|TRBJ2-7|NA|medium-sized
CASSLSEGTWVGYEQYF
TGTGCCAGCAGTTTGTCGGAAGGGACATGGGTGGGGTACGAGCAGTACTTC
>TRBV6-6|TRBJ1-5|NA|NA
CASSAGQFSNQPQHF
TGTGCCAGCAGTGCCGGACAGTTTAGCAATCAGCCCCAGCATTTT
>TRBV4-1|TRBJ1-2|NA|large
CASSQDSGRQTYGYTF
TGCGCCAGCAGCCAAGATTCGGGCAGACAGACCTATGGCTACACCTTC
>TRBV29-1|TRBJ2-7|TRBD1|medium-sized
CSVGGTGYFGLPYEQYF
TGCAGCGTTGGGGGGACAGGGTATTTCGGCCTCCCCTACGAGCAGTACTTC
>TRBV7-2|TRBJ2-7|TRBD2|NA
CASRLGGGGRRYEQYF
TGTGCCAGCAGGTTAGGCGGGGGAGGTAGAAGGTACGAGCAGTACTTC
>TRBV20-1|TRBJ2-1|TRBD2|few
CSARREVYNEQFF
TGCAGTGCTAGACGGGAGGTTTACAATGAGCAGTTCTTC
>TRBV7-2|TRBJ1-1|NA|medium-sized
CASRPEPRMSPEAFF
TGTGCCAGCAGACCAGAACCCCGTATGAGCCCTGAAGCTTTCTTT
>TRBV29-1|TRBJ2-7|TRBD2|few
CSAGTSGNSYEQYF
TGCAGCGCAGGGACTAGCGGCAACTCCTACGAGCAGTACTTC
>TRBV7-9|TRBJ2-5|NA|NA
CASSSNGRKGETQYF
TGTGCCAGCAGCTCCAATGGGAGGAAAGGGGAGACCCAGTACTTC
>TRBV9|TRBJ2-7|TRBD2|few
CASSVVALAGVTEQSF
TGTGCCAGCAGCGTAGTCGCCCTAGCGGGAGTAACCGAGCAGTCCTTC
>TRBV4-2|TRBJ2-2|NA|NA
CASSQDWNTGELFF
TGTGCCAGCAGCCAAGATTGGAACACCGGGGAGCTGTTTTTT
>TRBV4-3|TRBJ1-4|TRBD1|few
CASSLEGARGEKLFF
TGCGCCAGCAGCCTAGAGGGGGCGCGCGGTGAAAAACTGTTTTTT
>TRBV7-2|TRBJ2-5|NA|NA
CASSLGRGWQETQYF
TGTGCCAGCAGCTTAGGTAGGGGCTGGCAGGAGACCCAGTACTTC
>TRBV4-1|TRBJ1-3|TRBD1|NA
CASSRPGQGHRPSGNTIYF
TGCGCCAGCAGCCGTCCGGGACAGGGGCACCGACCCTCTGGAAACACCATATATTTT
>TRBV19|TRBJ2-7|TRBD1|medium-sized
CASTHSGTGVYEQYF
TGTGCCAGTACGCATTCCGGGACAGGGGTCTACGAGCAGTACTTC
>TRBV7-9|TRBJ2-3|TRBD2|NA
CASSPLTSGSSGTQYF
TGTGCCAGCAGCCCTTTAACTAGCGGGAGCTCAGGTACGCAGTATTTT
>TRBV20-1|TRBJ1-5|NA|few
CSARWVFNQPQHF
TGCAGTGCTAGATGGGTATTCAATCAGCCCCAGCATTTT
>TRBV20-1|TRBJ2-3|NA|NA
CSARGRMSYTQYF
TGCAGTGCTAGGGGTCGGATGTCTTATACGCAGTATTTT
>TRBV11-2|TRBJ2-3|TRBD2|few
CASSLGPLGGALDTQYF
TGTGCCAGCAGCTTAGGTCCCCTCGGGGGGGCACTGGATACGCAGTATTTT
>TRBV20-1|TRBJ2-7|NA|NA
CSARGYELTYEQYF
TGCAGTGCTAGAGGGTATGAACTTACCTACGAGCAGTACTTC
>TRBV20-1|TRBJ2-5|TRBD1|many
CSAPRRQGQETQYF
TGCAGTGCCCCCCGTCGACAGGGGCAAGAGACCCAGTACTTC
>TRBV20-1|TRBJ1-5|NA|many
CSARAPRGVQPQHF
TGCAGTGCTAGGGCCCCGAGGGGCGTTCAGCCCCAGCATTTT
>TRBV7-2|TRBJ2-3|TRBD2|NA
CASSIRSSGGTDTQYF
TGTGCCAGCAGCATACGGTCTAGCGGGGGCACAGATACGCAGTATTTT
>TRBV20-1|TRBJ2-1|TRBD1|medium-sized
CSARGGQEDLRQFF
TGCAGTGCTAGAGGCGGACAGGAAGACCTGCGGCAGTTCTTC
>TRBV7-3|TRBJ2-3|TRBD1|medium-sized
CASSSTGGFGTDTQYF
TGTGCCAGCAGCTCTACAGGGGGCTTTGGCACAGATACGCAGTATTTT
>TRBV4-2|TRBJ2-5|NA|NA
CASSLLRGETQYF
TGCGCCAGCAGCCTACTCCGGGGGGAGACCCAGTACTTC
>TRBV4-1|TRBJ2-2|TRBD2|NA
CASSQARGGEGTETGELFF
TGCGCCAGCAGCCAAGCACGTGGTGGGGAGGGGACCGAGACCGGGGAGCTGTTTTTT
>TRBV6-2/TRBV6-3|TRBJ2-7|TRBD2|NA
CASSYSLARGTSGSSPWTYEQYF
TGTGCCAGCAGTTACAGTCTGGCCAGAGGGACTAGCGGGAGTTCTCCTTGGACCTACGAGCAGTACTTC
>TRBV6-2/TRBV6-3|TRBJ1-2|NA|once
CASSSQTLGYPVSGNYGYTF
TGTGCCAGCAGTTCCCAAACCCTTGGCTATCCAGTCTCTGGAAACTATGGCTACACCTTC
>TRBV4-1|TRBJ1-5|NA|NA
CASSQVQYSNQPQHF
TGCGCCAGCAGCCAAGTCCAGTATAGCAATCAGCCCCAGCATTTT
>TRBV3-1|TRBJ2-4|TRBD1|medium-sized
CASSQEVMVQGDIQYF
TGTGCCAGCAGCCAAGAAGTCATGGTGCAGGGGGACATTCAGTACTTC
>TRBV28|TRBJ1-5|NA|NA
CASSEGSNQPQHF
TGTGCCAGCAGTGAGGGTAGCAATCAGCCCCAGCATTTT
>TRBV7-9|TRBJ2-1|NA|NA
CVSTRVGGEFF
TGTGTCAGCACCAGAGTTGGTGGCGAGTTCTTC
>TRBV7-2|TRBJ2-7|NA|NA
CASSLRGSSSYEQYF
TGTGCCAGCAGCTTACGTGGTAGCAGCTCCTACGAGCAGTACTTC
>TRBV2|TRBJ2-5|NA|NA
CASSALGSEETQYF
TGTGCCAGCAGTGCTCTGGGTAGCGAAGAGACCCAGTACTTC
>TRBV29-1|TRBJ1-1|TRBD1|NA
CSARDGTGKLNTEAFF
TGCAGCGCTAGGGACGGGACAGGGAAATTAAACACTGAAGCTTTCTTT
>TRBV5-6|TRBJ2-1|NA|few
CASSFLQLNRANEQFF
TGTGCCAGCAGCTTTCTTCAGCTTAACCGTGCCAATGAGCAGTTCTTC
>TRBV21-1|TRBJ2-7|NA|NA
CASSSRQAYEQYF
TGTGCCAGCAGCAGTCGACAGGCCTACGAGCAGTACTTC
>TRBV20-1|TRBJ2-1|TRBD2|medium-sized
CSAERGSGSDSYNEQFF
TGCAGTGCTGAGAGGGGTAGCGGGAGTGACTCCTACAATGAGCAGTTCTTC